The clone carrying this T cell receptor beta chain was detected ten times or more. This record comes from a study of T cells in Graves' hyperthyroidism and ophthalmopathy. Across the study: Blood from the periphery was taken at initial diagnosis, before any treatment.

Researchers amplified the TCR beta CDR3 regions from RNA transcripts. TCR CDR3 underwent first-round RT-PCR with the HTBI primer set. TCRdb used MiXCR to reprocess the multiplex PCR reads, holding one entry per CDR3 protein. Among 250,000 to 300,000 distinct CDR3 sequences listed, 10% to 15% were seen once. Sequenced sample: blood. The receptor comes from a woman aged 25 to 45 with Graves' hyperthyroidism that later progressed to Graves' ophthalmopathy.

The CDR3: CATGQLLNTEAFF. The CDR3 DNA follows: TGTGCCACCGGACAGTTGCTGAACACTGAAGCTTTCTTT. V is TRBV2 and J is TRBJ1-1; possible D gene TRBD1, 6 bases. CDR3 length equals 13 residues. The germline gives CDR1 SNHLY, CDR2 FYNNEI. V lost 10 bases, J lost 0 bases, and 12 bases lay in between.